The text below deals with one T cell receptor (beta chain). Antigen specificity is unknown. From the germline J gene comes the end of the CDR3, since the read stops 3 residues before it. Germline values: CDR1 MNHNS, CDR2 SASEGT. Trimming cost V 6 bases and J 0 bases, with 12 bases left between them. The CDR3 runs to 15 residues. This entry is derived from a study of T cells in women clearing cervical HPV infection. Overall study context: Cases' blood sampling followed lesion detection by median approximately 140 days (90 to 200).

Notes on the study in general: A classifier using richness and V gene abundances reached an AUC of roughly 0.8. TRBV6-7 relative abundance averaged roughly 0.099% in cases and roughly 0.17% in controls. CIN3+ cases had significantly higher TCR repertoire richness than controls, but evenness did not differ.

Generated by immunoSEQ multiplex PCR, the TCRdb table keeps only in-frame clones and is missing some. The data include some 25,000 clones; the top ten clones carry roughly 6.6%. Material: blood buffy coat. This chain links TRBV6-1 with TRBJ1-5, with a possible D match to TRBD1 (5 bases). This clonotype originated in a woman aged 18 to 75 with a cervical HPV16 infection that either progressed to CIN3+ or cleared (not recorded which). CDR3 DNA, as far as it was read: TGTGCCAGCAGAGAAAAAGGGGATAGCAATCAGCCC. Its protein is CASREKGDSNQP. The full-length CDR3 reads as CASREKGDSNQPQHF.